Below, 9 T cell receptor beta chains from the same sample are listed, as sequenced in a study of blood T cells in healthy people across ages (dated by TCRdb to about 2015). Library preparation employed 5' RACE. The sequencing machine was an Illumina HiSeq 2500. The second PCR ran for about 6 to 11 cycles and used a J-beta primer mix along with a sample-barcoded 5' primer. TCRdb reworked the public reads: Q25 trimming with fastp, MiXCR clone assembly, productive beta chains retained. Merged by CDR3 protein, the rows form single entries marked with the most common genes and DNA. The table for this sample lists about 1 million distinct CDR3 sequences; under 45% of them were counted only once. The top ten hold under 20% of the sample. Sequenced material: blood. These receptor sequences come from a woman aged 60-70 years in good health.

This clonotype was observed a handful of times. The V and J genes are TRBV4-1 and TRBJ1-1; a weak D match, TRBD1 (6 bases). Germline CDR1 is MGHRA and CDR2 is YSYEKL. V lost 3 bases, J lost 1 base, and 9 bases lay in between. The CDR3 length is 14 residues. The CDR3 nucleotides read TGCGCCAGCAGCCAGGCACAGGGGAACACTGAAGCTTTCTTT. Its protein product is CASSQAQGNTEAFF.

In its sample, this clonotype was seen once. CDR3 in amino acids: CASSLSGTGYYEQFF. Here the CDR3 DNA reads TGTGCCAGCAGTTTATCGGGGACAGGGTATTATGAGCAGTTCTTC. The chain has TRBV28 and TRBJ2-1; 9 positions agree with TRBD1. Germline loops: CDR1 MDHEN, CDR2 SYDVKM. This CDR3 has 15 amino acids. With V trimmed by 1 base and J by 8 bases, 6 bases remained unmatched.

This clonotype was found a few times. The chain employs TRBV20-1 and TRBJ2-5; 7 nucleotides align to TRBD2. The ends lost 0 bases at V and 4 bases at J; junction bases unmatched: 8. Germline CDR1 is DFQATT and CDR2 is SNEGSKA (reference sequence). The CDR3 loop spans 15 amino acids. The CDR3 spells CSARDVRESRETQYF. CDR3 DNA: TGCAGTGCTAGAGATGTGCGGGAGTCTAGAGAGACCCAGTACTTC.

The CDR3 DNA sequence: TGCGCCAGCAGCCAATTCCAACTAGCAAGCTACGAGCAGTACTTC. Protein: CASSQFQLASYEQYF. The V gene is TRBV4-1, the J gene TRBJ2-7, with D maybe TRBD2 (6 bases). The germline V gene has CDR1 MGHRA and CDR2 YSYEKL. V was pared by 2 bases and J by 3 bases, with 14 bases between. The CDR3 loop spans 15 amino acids.

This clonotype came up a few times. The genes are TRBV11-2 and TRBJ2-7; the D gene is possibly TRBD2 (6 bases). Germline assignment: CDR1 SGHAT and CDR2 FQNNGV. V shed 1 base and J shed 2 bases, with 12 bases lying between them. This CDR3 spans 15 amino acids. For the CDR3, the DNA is TGTGCCAGCAGCTTAGCCGGGACTTTTACCTACGAGCAGTACTTC. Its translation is CASSLAGTFTYEQYF.

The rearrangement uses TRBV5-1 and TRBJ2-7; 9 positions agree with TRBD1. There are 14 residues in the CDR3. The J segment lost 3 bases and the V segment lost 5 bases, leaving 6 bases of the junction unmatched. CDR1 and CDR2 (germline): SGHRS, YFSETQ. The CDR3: CASSQGQGIYEQYF. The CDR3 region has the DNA TGCGCCAGCAGTCAAGGACAGGGGATCTACGAGCAGTACTTC.

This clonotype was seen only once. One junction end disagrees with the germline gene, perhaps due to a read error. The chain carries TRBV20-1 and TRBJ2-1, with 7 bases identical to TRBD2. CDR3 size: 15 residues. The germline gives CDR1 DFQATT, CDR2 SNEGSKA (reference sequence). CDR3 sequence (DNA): TGCAATGCTAGAGGGCTAGCGGCACTCTACAATGAGCAGTTCTTC. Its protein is CNARGLAALYNEQFF.

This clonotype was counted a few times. The CDR3 is CSALYRGGLDTQYF. The CDR3 nucleotides are TGCAGTGCCCTTTACAGGGGTGGTTTAGATACGCAGTATTTT. This chain uses TRBV20-1 with TRBJ2-3; 7 bases map to TRBD1. The CDR3 loop spans 14 amino acids. V was clipped by 6 bases and J by 5 bases; unmatched bases: 11. CDR1 is DFQATT, CDR2 SNEGSKA, per germline (reference sequence).

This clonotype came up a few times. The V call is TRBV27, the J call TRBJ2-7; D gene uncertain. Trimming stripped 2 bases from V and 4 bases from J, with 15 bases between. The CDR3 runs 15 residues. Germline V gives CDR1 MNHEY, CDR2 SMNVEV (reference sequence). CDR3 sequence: CASSLNSLRRYEQYF. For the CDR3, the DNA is TGTGCCAGCAGTTTAAACTCCCTGAGGAGATACGAGCAGTACTTC.